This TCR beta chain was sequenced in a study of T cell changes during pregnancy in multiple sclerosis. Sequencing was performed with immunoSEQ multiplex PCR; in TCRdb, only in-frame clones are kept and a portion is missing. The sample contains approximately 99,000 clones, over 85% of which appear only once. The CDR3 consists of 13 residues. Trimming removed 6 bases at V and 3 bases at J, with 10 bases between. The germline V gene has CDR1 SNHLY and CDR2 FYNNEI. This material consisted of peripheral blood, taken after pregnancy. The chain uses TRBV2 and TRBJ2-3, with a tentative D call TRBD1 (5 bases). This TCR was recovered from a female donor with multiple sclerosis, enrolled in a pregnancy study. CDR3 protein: CASRYRGTDTQYF. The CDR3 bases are TGTGCCAGCAGGTATAGGGGTACAGATACGCAGTATTTT.